This T cell receptor (beta chain) was captured by sequencing in a study of tumor and adjacent non-tumor tissue in lung cancer. The overall study: Each sample yielded 4 million to 4.5 million productive TCRbeta reads on average. Findings of the study overall: In normal lung, the top 100 clones were significantly more dominant than in tumor.

RNA was extracted from bulk tissue without any cell sorting. The normal lung tissue was taken more than 3 cm from the tumor edge. The CDR3 runs to 12 residues. This clonotype occurred a few times. Its cognate antigen is unknown. Three rounds of nested PCR, following a modified ARM-PCR protocol, produced the TCRbeta library. One entry per CDR3 protein, called by TCRdb with MiXCR from the multiplex PCR reads. The sample lists around 82,000 distinct CDR3 sequences; approximately 78% were seen once. The sequence came from a man aged 55 to 69 with non-small cell lung cancer. The sequencing sample was made of distant non-tumor lung tissue. The rearrangement uses TRBV21-1 and TRBJ2-1; the table's TRBD2 call for D was not verified on the DNA. TRBV21-1 is flagged as a pseudogene. CDR3 DNA sequence: TGTGCCAGCAGCATGGGAGGCAATGAGCAGTTCTTC. Its translation: CASSMGGNEQFF.